The entry below gives a single T cell receptor (beta chain) sequence along with its context. The sample comes from a study of blood T cell repertoires in COVID-19. Across the study: Samples of COVID-19 (acute and convalescent) were obtained from the United States, Italy and Spain. In each case, the material was cDNA or gDNA derived from T cells, B-cell-depleted T cells, or PBMCs.

Authors' data handling: Nucleated cell number was recorded as an estimate derived from reference gene primer amplification. Sequencing used immunoSEQ multiplex PCR; TCRdb keeps in-frame clones, though not all of them. The V and J calls and clone size are taken from that table; D and trimming were inferred from the DNA. The data hold about 140,000 clones, with roughly 84% observed a single time. The germline V gene encodes CDR1 SGHNT and CDR2 YYREEE (reference sequence). This CDR3 has 12 amino acids. The V and J ends lost 5 bases and 7 bases respectively, with 12 bases between them. The sequence was obtained from a man in his 60s with active or convalescent COVID-19. The rearrangement uses TRBV5-4 and TRBJ2-5; D is unresolved. The source material was peripheral blood. CDR3 region: CASRPTAGTQYF. CDR3 bases: TGTGCCAGCAGACCAACCGCAGGGACCCAGTACTTC. Using reference TRBV5-4 and TRBJ2-5 for the parts outside the CDR3, the full variable domain is ETGVTQSPTHLIKTRGQQVTLRCSSQSGHNTVSWYQQALGQGPQFIFQYYREEENGRGNFPPRFSGLQFPNYSSELNVNALELDDSALYLCASRPTAGTQYFGPGTRLLVL.